The 29 T cell receptor beta chains below all came from one sample that was sequenced in a study of CD8 T cells in ankylosing spondylitis. TCRdb passed the 5' RACE reads through MiXCR, listing each CDR3 protein once. The top ten hold roughly 8% of the sample, which has about 260,000 distinct CDR3 sequences, around 20% seen once. The specimen was blood, either unsorted or a sorted T cell fraction (not recorded which). These receptor sequences come from a male donor with ankylosing spondylitis or in good health (not recorded which).

V is TRBV5-1 and J is TRBJ2-3; either TRBD1 or TRBD2 may supply D (6 bases each). This CDR3 is 13 amino acids long. Trimming left V 3 bases short and J 4 bases short, with 9 bases between. From germline, CDR1 is SGHRS and CDR2 YFSETQ. The CDR3 nucleotides are TGCGCCAGCAGCTGGGGGGCAGCAGATACGCAGTATTTT. Translated, it gives CASSWGAADTQYF.

The chain carries TRBV5-5 and TRBJ2-7; D remains unclear. The CDR3 has 14 amino acids. Germline V lookup: CDR1 SGHKS, CDR2 YYEKEE (reference sequence). Between the trimmed V and J ends, which lost 0 bases and 4 bases, there was a span of 11 bases. The CDR3 region has the DNA TGTGCCAGCAGCTTGGCCGGAGCTGAGTACGAGCAGTACGTC. The encoded protein is CASSLAGAEYEQYV.

The CDR3 here is CASSLYSGQETQYF. The CDR3 region has the DNA TGTGCCAGCAGTTTGTATTCGGGGCAAGAGACCCAGTACTTC. V is TRBV12-3 or TRBV12-4 and J is TRBJ2-5; D perhaps matches TRBD2 (5 bases). The CDR3 consists of 14 residues. Trimming left V 3 bases short and J 2 bases short, with 10 bases between.

J is TRBJ2-5 and V is TRBV29-1; 8 nucleotides agree with TRBD1. The CDR3 totals 9 residues. Germline CDR1 reads SQVTM; CDR2 reads ANQGSEA. Germline trimming cut 7 bases from V and 10 bases from J; bases unmatched to any gene: 2. CDR3 residues: CSADRGQYF. The CDR3 nucleotides read TGCAGCGCCGACAGGGGCCAGTACTTC. Looking up the rest from reference TRBV29-1 and TRBJ2-5 gives the full variable domain: SAVISQKPSRDICQRGTSLTIQCQVDSQVTMMFWYRQQPGQSLTLIATANQGSEATYESGFVIDKFPISRPNLTFSTLTVSNMSPEDSSIYLCSADRGQYFGPGTRLLVL.

This clonotype occurred a few times. The V gene is TRBV20-1, the J gene TRBJ2-2; the D is unclear. This CDR3 comprises 16 residues. Germline V gene sequence: CDR1 DFQATT, CDR2 SNEGSKA (reference sequence). The ends were cut back, 2 bases at V and 3 bases at J, with 16 bases in the middle. The CDR3 here is CSARLTFFRDTGELFF. The CDR3 DNA reads as TGCAGTGCTAGATTGACCTTCTTTCGGGACACCGGGGAGCTGTTTTTT.

This clonotype has ten or more counts. This sequence joins TRBV5-5 and TRBJ1-2; tentatively, D is TRBD1 (5 bases). The CDR3 extends over 14 amino acids. V lost 8 bases and J 3 bases, leaving 17 bases between the germline ends. CDR1 and CDR2 from the germline V gene are SGHKS and YYEKEE (reference sequence). CDR3 sequence reads: CASDSAVGDYGYTF. The DNA of the CDR3 is TGTGCCAGTGACTCGGCAGTGGGGGACTATGGCTACACCTTC.

This clonotype has at least ten counts. V is TRBV20-1 and J is TRBJ2-3, with D perhaps TRBD2 (5 bases). This CDR3 has 14 amino acids. The germline gives CDR1 DFQATT, CDR2 SNEGSKA (reference sequence). V was clipped by 6 bases and J by 6 bases, with 19 bases between them. The CDR3 is CSAVAGDGPDTQYF. The CDR3 DNA reads TGCAGTGCCGTGGCCGGGGATGGTCCGGATACGCAGTATTTT.

This clonotype was counted between two and nine times. J is TRBJ1-5 and V is TRBV2; D is unresolved. CDR3 length: 13 residues. V lost 5 bases and J 3 bases, leaving 8 bases between the germline ends. CDR1 and CDR2 from the germline V gene are SNHLY and FYNNEI. CDR3 residues: CASSFLLNQPQHF. DNA for the CDR3: TGTGCCAGCAGTTTCCTGCTCAATCAGCCCCAGCATTTT.

A few counts support this clonotype. V gene TRBV7-6 combines with J gene TRBJ1-2; possibly TRBD1 for D (5 bases). Germline loops: CDR1 SGHVS, CDR2 FNYEAQ. V dropped 5 bases and J dropped 5 bases, with 18 bases sitting between them. The CDR3 is 15 residues long. CDR3 sequence reads: CASSPRSRGPYGYTF. CDR3 DNA sequence: TGTGCCAGCAGCCCGCGGTCTCGGGGCCCTTATGGCTACACCTTC.

Turning to this clonotype: The junction departs from the called germline gene at one end, perhaps through a read error. The J gene is TRBJ2-1, the V gene TRBV6-5; D remains unclear. In germline, CDR1 is MNHEY, CDR2 SVGAGI. The CDR3 runs to 15 residues. The DNA of the CDR3 is TGTGCCAGCAGTTACTCGTGGCCCACCTACAATGTGCAGTTCTTC. Amino acids: CASSYSWPTYNVQFF.

This clonotype was counted a few times. The chain recombines TRBV12-3 or TRBV12-4 with TRBJ2-1; 9 bases agree with TRBD1. V trimming: 6 bases; J trimming: 2 bases; junction bases outside the gene matches: 11. The CDR3 contains 17 residues. The CDR3 DNA reads TGTGCCAGCAGCTCGGGACAGGGACTTTCGCCCTACAATGAGCAGTTCTTC. It translates to CASSSGQGLSPYNEQFF.

The V and J genes are TRBV5-6 and TRBJ2-6; possible D gene TRBD2, 5 bases. Germline CDR1 is SGHDT and CDR2 is YYEEEE. The CDR3 is made up of 19 amino acids. Trimming pared 0 bases from V and 1 base from J, leaving 17 bases between. The CDR3 bases are TGTGCCAGCAGCTTGGGACGGGGAGTATCCGGATCTGGGGCCAACGTCCTGACTTTC. Amino acids: CASSLGRGVSGSGANVLTF.

This rearrangement joins TRBV6-1 to TRBJ2-1, with 8 bases that match TRBD2. Germline V CDR1 and CDR2: MNHNS, SASEGT. The CDR3 covers 14 residues. The V gene end was trimmed by 7 bases and the J gene end by 3 bases; junction bases not matched to a gene: 5. CDR3 sequence: CASTSGGDYNEQFF. CDR3 DNA sequence: TGTGCCAGCACGTCGGGAGGGGACTACAATGAGCAGTTCTTC.

This clonotype was detected many times. The V gene is TRBV5-6, the J gene TRBJ2-1; unclear D gene. Deletions cut 0 bases from V and 3 bases from J, with 13 bases between. The CDR3 extends over 16 amino acids. The germline V gene encodes CDR1 SGHDT and CDR2 YYEEEE. For the CDR3, the DNA is TGTGCCAGCAGCTTGGTAGGCTCAACTTTCTACAATGAGCAGTTCTTC. Amino acids: CASSLVGSTFYNEQFF.

This clonotype has only a few counts. The rearrangement links TRBV11-1 to TRBJ2-2, with D hard to call. Germline V CDR1 and CDR2: SGHAT, FQDESV (reference sequence). V dropped 5 bases and J dropped 7 bases, with 11 bases sitting between them. CDR3 length: 13 residues. For the CDR3, the DNA is TGTGCCAGCAGCGAACCCGTTGGCGGGGAGCTGTTTTTT. Translation gives CASSEPVGGELFF.

This clonotype appeared once. The CDR3 sequence is CASSLVRQYNEQFF. Here the CDR3 DNA reads TGTGCCAGCAGCTTGGTGCGTCAGTACAATGAGCAGTTCTTC. The chain has TRBV5-6 and TRBJ2-1; D gene unclear. Trimming stripped 0 bases from V and 4 bases from J, with 8 bases between. CDR1 is SGHDT and CDR2 is YYEEEE in the germline V gene. The CDR3 extends over 14 amino acids.

This clonotype has just a few counts. This sequence joins TRBV18 and TRBJ1-5; no reliable D call. Trimming removed 6 bases from V and 1 base from J, with 7 bases in between. The germline V gene has CDR1 KGHSH and CDR2 LQKENI. The CDR3 has 13 amino acids. The DNA of the CDR3 is TGTGCCAGCTCTCCAGAGAGCAATCAGCCCCAGCATTTT. This sequence encodes CASSPESNQPQHF.

CDR3 sequence: CASSEMTSGTDTQYF. In DNA form, the CDR3 reads TGCGCCAGCAGTGAAATGACTAGCGGCACAGATACGCAGTATTTT. The V call is TRBV10-1, the J call TRBJ2-3, with TRBD2 matching over 8 bases. CDR3 size: 15 residues. The ends lost 3 bases at V and 1 base at J; junction bases unmatched: 3. CDR1 WNHNN and CDR2 SYGVQD come from the germline V gene (reference sequence).

This clonotype was observed a few times. The rearrangement uses TRBV7-3 and TRBJ2-3, with D possibly TRBD1 on 6 matching bases. The length of the CDR3 is 15 residues. V was cut by 5 bases and J by 0 bases, with 12 bases left in between. Per germline, CDR1 SGHTA and CDR2 FQGTGA. CDR3 protein: CASSPWGHSTDTQYF. As DNA, the CDR3 is TGTGCCAGCAGCCCGTGGGGACATAGCACAGATACGCAGTATTTT.

This chain connects TRBV10-3 to TRBJ2-5; 7 bases are shared with TRBD2. This CDR3 comprises 13 residues. The V gene end was trimmed by 10 bases and the J gene end by 5 bases; junction bases not matched to a gene: 10. The V gene's germline CDR1 is ENHRY and CDR2 SYGVKD. The CDR3 nucleotides are TGTGCCACCGAGCGGGGACGGGACGAGACCCAGTACTTC. Protein product: CATERGRDETQYF.

This clonotype showed up just a few times. The rearrangement joins TRBV7-8 to TRBJ2-3, with D perhaps TRBD2 (5 bases). There are 15 residues in the CDR3. V was clipped by 1 base and J by 5 bases, with 13 bases between them. Per the germline V gene, CDR1 is SGHVS and CDR2 is FQNEAQ. In DNA, the CDR3 is TGTGCCAGCAGCTTAGTTTGGGTTGAGGGAGATACGCAGTATTTT. It encodes CASSLVWVEGDTQYF.

V is TRBV5-1 and J is TRBJ2-1, with TRBD1 matching over 12 bases. J was trimmed by 7 bases and V by 2 bases; bases with no gene match: 4. The CDR3 covers 15 residues. Germline values: CDR1 SGHRS, CDR2 YFSETQ. The CDR3 loop reads CASSLSGQGANEQFF. For the CDR3, the DNA is TGCGCCAGCAGCTTATCGGGACAGGGGGCGAATGAGCAGTTCTTC.

This clonotype has just a few counts. The gene calls are TRBV5-4 and TRBJ2-3; the match to TRBD2 covers 7 bases. With V trimmed by 4 bases and J by 1 base, 6 bases remained unmatched. Germline V gene lookup returns CDR1 SGHNT and CDR2 YYREEE (reference sequence). The CDR3 is 15 amino acids. CDR3 in amino acids: CASSLLSGGTDTQYF. In nucleotides, the CDR3 is TGTGCCAGCAGCCTTCTGAGCGGGGGCACAGATACGCAGTATTTT.

This rearrangement joins TRBV12-3 or TRBV12-4 to TRBJ2-1, with 11 bases identical to TRBD2. V shed 3 bases and J 12 bases; nucleotides not matched to a gene: 10. The CDR3 totals 15 residues. The CDR3 protein is CASSLASGGSGGQFF. CDR3 DNA sequence: TGTGCCAGCAGTTTGGCTAGCGGGGGGTCGGGTGGGCAGTTCTTC.

This clonotype appeared a few times. The chain combines TRBV7-3 with TRBJ2-1, with D possibly matching TRBD1 (6 bases). V was shortened by 4 bases and J by 5 bases, with 18 bases between the two germline ends. The CDR3 is 16 residues long. The germline gives CDR1 SGHTA, CDR2 FQGTGA. Here the CDR3 DNA reads TGTGCCAGCAGCTCAGGGGCGTCCAGCGGCAACAATGAGCAGTTCTTC. Translating gives CASSSGASSGNNEQFF.

The V and J genes are TRBV3-1 and TRBJ2-1, with 10 bases fitting TRBD2. This CDR3 has 15 residues. Germline V CDR1 and CDR2: LGHDT, YNNKEL (reference sequence). Trimming took 4 bases from V and 5 from J; bases not matched to a gene: 5. CDR3 amino acids: CASSPQLAGNNEQFF. CDR3 bases: TGTGCCAGCAGCCCACAACTAGCGGGGAACAATGAGCAGTTCTTC.

The genes are TRBV5-4 and TRBJ1-5; 8 nucleotides agree with TRBD1. This CDR3 comprises 24 residues. Trimming at V came to 0 bases and at J to 0 bases, leaving 26 bases not matched to a gene. The germline CDR1 and CDR2 sequences are SGHNT and YYREEE (reference sequence). The CDR3 sequence: CASSLAHRGVPPQTSQGSNQPQHF. As DNA, the CDR3 is TGTGCCAGCAGCTTGGCTCACAGGGGGGTTCCCCCCCAAACCTCTCAGGGTAGCAATCAGCCCCAGCATTTT.

The rearrangement joins TRBV12-3 or TRBV12-4 to TRBJ1-2; no definite D call. V dropped 4 bases and J dropped 4 bases, with 10 bases sitting between them. This CDR3 is built from 13 residues. CDR3 DNA sequence: TGTGCCAGCAGTTCCGGGAATTCCTATGGCTACACCTTC. It encodes CASSSGNSYGYTF.

This clonotype was observed a handful of times. This sequence joins TRBV10-3 and TRBJ2-3, with D possibly being TRBD1 or TRBD2 (5 bases each). With 2 bases removed from V and 8 bases from J, the gap between germline ends came to 14 bases. The CDR3 has 14 residues. Germline CDR1 ENHRY, CDR2 SYGVKD. The CDR3 region is CAISETGPSGTQYF. CDR3 DNA sequence: TGTGCCATCAGTGAGACGGGGCCCTCGGGTACGCAGTATTTT.